The 20 T cell receptor beta chains reported below all come from one sample, sequenced in a study of blood T cells in healthy people across ages. Then a second PCR, running about 6 to 12 cycles, was carried out with a sample-barcoded 5' primer and a J-beta primer mix. TCRdb itself ran the 5' RACE reads through MiXCR, one entry per CDR3 protein. The table lists about 970,000 distinct CDR3 sequences, roughly half of them singletons, with about a fifth in the top ten. The sample taken for sequencing was blood. These receptors came from a woman in her sixties or seventies in good health.

The chain employs TRBV9 and TRBJ2-3, with D uncertain. V was trimmed by 0 bases and J by 0 bases, leaving 8 bases between them. The CDR3 has 15 amino acids. Per the germline V gene, CDR1 is SGDLS and CDR2 is YYNGEE. The CDR3 here is CASSVDSTSTDTQYF. CDR3 sequence (DNA): TGTGCCAGCAGCGTAGACTCCACTAGCACAGATACGCAGTATTTT.

The sample holds a few counts of this clonotype. The rearrangement links TRBV5-1 to TRBJ2-5; TRBD2 is a possible D gene (6 bases). This CDR3 has 15 residues. CDR1 SGHRS and CDR2 YFSETQ come from the germline V gene. V gave up 5 bases and J gave up 4 bases, with 18 bases separating them. The CDR3 loop is CASSFSGERGETQYF. Written as DNA, the CDR3 is TGCGCCAGCAGTTTTTCGGGAGAAAGGGGAGAGACCCAGTACTTC.

To note about this clonotype: The junction departs from germline at one end; a sequencing error may be responsible. V is TRBV10-3 and J is TRBJ2-3, with 10 bases aligning to TRBD2. This CDR3 is 16 amino acids long. The germline V gene has CDR1 ENHRY and CDR2 SYGVKD. CDR3: CAIRGGSSGSIDTQYF. CDR3 coding DNA: TGTGCCATCAGAGGAGGTTCTAGCGGGAGCATAGATACGCAGTATTTT.

V and J are TRBV20-1 and TRBJ2-1, with D possibly being TRBD2 (6 bases). Trimming shortened V by 0 bases and J by 5 bases, and 20 bases separated the two germline ends. The length of the CDR3 is 17 residues. The germline V gene has CDR1 DFQATT and CDR2 SNEGSKA (reference sequence). CDR3 bases: TGCAGTGCTAGAGATACTAGGAGACTAGTGAAGGACAATGAGCAGTTCTTC. It translates to CSARDTRRLVKDNEQFF.

This clonotype was observed once. J is TRBJ2-2 and V is TRBV5-6, with 13 bases aligning to TRBD2. The CDR3 sequence is 19 residues long. The trim removed 4 bases at V and 2 bases at J, leaving 11 bases unmatched. The V gene's germline CDR1 is SGHDT and CDR2 YYEEEE. Here the CDR3 DNA reads TGTGCCAGCAGCAGACTTCCGGGACTAGCGGGAAGAAACACCGGGGAGCTGTTTTTT. Its protein is CASSRLPGLAGRNTGELFF. Using reference TRBV5-6 and TRBJ2-2 for the parts outside the CDR3, the full variable domain is DAGVTQSPTHLIKTRGQQVTLRCSPKSGHDTVSWYQQALGQGPQFIFQYYEEEERQRGNFPDRFSGHQFPNYSSELNVNALLLGDSALYLCASSRLPGLAGRNTGELFFGEGSRLTVL.

This chain joins TRBV5-1 and TRBJ2-5; 10 bases map to TRBD2. The end of the DNA aligns better with TRBJ2-7, so the J call may be wrong. Germline V lookup: CDR1 SGHRS, CDR2 YFSETQ. CDR3 length: 16 residues. CDR3 protein: CASNSQTSGYTYEQYF. CDR3 nucleotide sequence: TGCGCCAGCAACTCTCAGACTAGCGGGTATACCTACGAGCAGTACTTC.

The V gene is TRBV7-2, the J gene TRBJ2-3, with 9 bases fitting TRBD2. Germline V gene lookup returns CDR1 SGHTA and CDR2 FQGNSA. V shed 6 bases, J shed 5 bases, and the junction held 6 bases outside the gene matches. This CDR3 is 14 amino acids long. CDR3 in DNA: TGTGCCAGCAGGGTAGCGGGAGCACGAGATACGCAGTATTTT. Translating it yields CASRVAGARDTQYF.

The rearrangement joins TRBV27 to TRBJ2-5; 7 positions agree with TRBD2. The germline V gene encodes CDR1 MNHEY and CDR2 SMNVEV (reference sequence). V lost 6 bases, J lost 11 bases, and 21 bases stayed unmatched. The CDR3 consists of 16 residues. In DNA form, the CDR3 reads TGTGCCAGCAGCCCATTATTGACGGGAGGACCGGTTGAGCAGTACTTC. Protein product: CASSPLLTGGPVEQYF.

The chain carries TRBV5-6 and TRBJ1-2, with 8 bases identical to TRBD1. CDR3 length: 12 amino acids. Trimming at V came to 6 bases and at J to 8 bases, leaving 6 bases not matched to a gene. Per the germline V gene, CDR1 is SGHDT and CDR2 is YYEEEE. The CDR3 DNA is TGTGCCAGCAAAGGACAGGGTACGGGCTACACCTTC. It yields the protein CASKGQGTGYTF.

This chain joins TRBV28 and TRBJ2-1; 9 nucleotides agree with TRBD2. Germline CDR1 is MDHEN and CDR2 is SYDVKM. V gave up 6 bases and J gave up 8 bases; unmatched junction bases: 8. This CDR3 is built from 14 residues. CDR3 in amino acids: CASRVAGVSDEQFF. The CDR3 DNA is TGTGCCAGCAGGGTAGCGGGAGTTTCGGATGAGCAGTTCTTC. The full variable domain, its missing parts supplied by reference TRBV28 and TRBJ2-1, is DVKVTQSSRYLVKRTGEKVFLECVQDMDHENMFWYRQDPGLGLRLIYFSYDVKMKEKGDIPEGYSVSREKKERFSLILESASTNQTSMYLCASRVAGVSDEQFFGPGTRLTVL.

This clonotype was recorded a few times. This chain uses TRBV6-5 with TRBJ2-4, with 7 bases identical to TRBD1. The J call may not be correct, given that the DNA end is closer to TRBJ2-7. CDR3 length: 15 amino acids. CDR1 is MNHEY and CDR2 is SVGAGI in the germline V gene. Written as DNA, the CDR3 is TGTGCCAGCAGTTACTCACGGGACAGCTCCTACGAGCAGTACTTC. This gives the protein CASSYSRDSSYEQYF.

J is TRBJ2-3 and V is TRBV6-6, with TRBD2 matching over 12 bases. The V segment lost 5 bases and the J segment 6 bases; nucleotides outside the gene matches: 6. The CDR3 has 15 residues. Germline CDR1 reads MNHNY; CDR2 reads SVGAGI (reference sequence). CDR3 in amino acids: CASSRLAGVRDTQYF. CDR3 DNA: TGTGCCAGCAGTAGACTAGCGGGAGTCAGGGATACGCAGTATTTT.

This clonotype has just a few counts. The chain joins TRBV12-3 or TRBV12-4 to TRBJ1-2; 12 bases are shared with TRBD1. J gave up 7 bases and V 6 bases, and 9 bases lay outside the gene matches. The CDR3 contains 15 residues. CDR3 sequence reads: CASRPPGQGAGGYTF. CDR3 DNA: TGTGCCAGCAGACCGCCGGGACAGGGGGCAGGTGGCTACACCTTC.

This clonotype was observed a handful of times. The chain links TRBV12-3 or TRBV12-4 to TRBJ2-1; 10 bases are a match to TRBD2. The CDR3 length is 16 residues. Unmatched junction bases numbered 11, after V lost 6 bases and J lost 6 bases. This chain's CDR3 is CASSPIAGGAGNEQFF. The CDR3 bases are TGTGCCAGCAGCCCAATAGCGGGAGGTGCCGGCAATGAGCAGTTCTTC.

The CDR3 region has the DNA TGCAGTGCCTCGGGACAGCAGTCCTACGAGCAGTACTTC. Protein sequence: CSASGQQSYEQYF. The chain joins TRBV20-1 to TRBJ2-7, with 7 nucleotides matching TRBD1. The CDR3 covers 13 residues. V dropped 6 bases and J dropped 1; count of bases not matched to a gene: 6. CDR1 DFQATT and CDR2 SNEGSKA come from the germline V gene (reference sequence).

J is TRBJ1-5 and V is TRBV28; D may be TRBD1 (5 bases). CDR1 and CDR2 (germline): MDHEN, SYDVKM. The V end lost 4 bases, the J end lost 2 bases, and 15 bases lay between the germline ends. The CDR3 has 16 amino acids. CDR3 sequence reads: CASSSLWGRGNQPQHF. DNA of the CDR3: TGTGCCAGCAGTTCTCTATGGGGACGAGGCAATCAGCCCCAGCATTTT.

With respect to this clonotype: The junction does not match germline at one end; this may be a read error. CDR3 bases: TGTGCCCGCAGTTTGGTACCCCTATGGACAGGGTACCCAGATACGCAGTATTTT. Encoded protein: CARSLVPLWTGYPDTQYF. The chain carries TRBV12-3 or TRBV12-4 and TRBJ2-3; 8 bases agree with TRBD1. The CDR3 is 18 residues long.

The chain has TRBV28 and TRBJ2-5; TRBD2 might be the D (5 bases). The CDR3 runs 14 residues. Between the trimmed V and J ends, which lost 3 bases and 0 bases, there was a span of 8 bases. The germline CDR1 and CDR2 sequences are MDHEN and SYDVKM. This CDR3 is CASSLRVNQETQYF. The CDR3 region has the DNA TGTGCCAGCAGTTTGCGGGTAAACCAAGAGACCCAGTACTTC.

This clonotype appeared a single time. This chain uses TRBV10-3 with TRBJ2-3, with D perhaps TRBD1 or TRBD2 (5 bases each). The CDR3 contains 16 residues. V gave up 2 bases and J gave up 3 bases, with 15 bases separating them. Germline CDR1 reads ENHRY; CDR2 reads SYGVKD. CDR3: CAISEDSRGWTDTQYF. The CDR3 nucleotides read TGTGCCATCAGTGAGGATTCGAGGGGCTGGACAGATACGCAGTATTTT.

The chain has TRBV12-3 or TRBV12-4 and TRBJ1-2; unclear D gene. The CDR3 has 14 residues. V was cut by 3 bases and J by 0 bases, with 8 bases left in between. The CDR3 loop is CASSFTETNYGYTF. The CDR3 coding sequence is TGTGCCAGCAGTTTCACGGAAACTAACTATGGCTACACCTTC.